These T cell receptor beta chains were read from a single sample in a study of response to subunit inactivated influenza vaccine. One entry per CDR3 protein, called by TCRdb with MiXCR from the RT-PCR reads. The table has under 800,000 distinct CDR3 sequences, approximately 15% seen once. Source: PBMCs from blood, taken 14 days before vaccination. The receptors were gathered from a man aged 50 or older who received an inactivated influenza vaccine. CDR3s leave out the opening cysteine and the closing phenylalanine or tryptophan. Rows may omit the clone size; those that give it use once, few, many or a size class.

clone size | J gene | V gene | CDR3 protein
few | TRBJ1-1 | TRBV20-1 | SARDLRVGNTEAF
. | TRBJ2-7 | TRBV28 | ASSWPSGTGYEQY
. | TRBJ1-1 | TRBV20-1 | SAQGNTEAF
. | TRBJ2-1 | TRBV21-1 | ARRGTGNYYNEQF
many | TRBJ2-7 | TRBV29-1 | SVGGQGLFEQY
. | TRBJ2-3 | TRBV6-5 | ASSYAGTDTQY
many | TRBJ2-1 | TRBV20-1 | SARESGLSYNEQF
. | TRBJ2-2 | TRBV7-9 | ASSDPGLVNTGELF
few | TRBJ1-4 | TRBV18 | ASRQGLDEKLF
many | TRBJ2-7 | TRBV29-1 | SVEKAGDEQY
many | TRBJ2-1 | TRBV12-3/TRBV12-4 | ASSPGTGILGNEQF
few | TRBJ2-7 | TRBV5-1 | ASSPMGTGNFEQY
. | TRBJ1-2 | TRBV28 | ASSLGTVIYGYT
. | TRBJ1-5 | TRBV19 | ATGFGQPQH
few | TRBJ2-5 | TRBV6-2/TRBV6-3 | ASSYLLGLQETQY
many | TRBJ2-7 | TRBV29-1 | SVELAGEIYEQY
few | TRBJ2-7 | TRBV12-3/TRBV12-4 | ASSRAAGLRNEQY
once | TRBJ1-1 | TRBV9 | ASSAGGQATEAF
few | TRBJ1-2 | TRBV20-1 | SALQGTYGYT
few | TRBJ2-2 | TRBV6-2/TRBV6-3 | ASSNDRGLRLTNTGELF
. | TRBJ2-3 | TRBV4-2 | ASSHTPEFPDTQY
. | TRBJ1-2 | TRBV2 | ASKAPTRRLYGYT
many | TRBJ2-7 | TRBV5-1 | ASSLDRGYEQY
. | TRBJ2-7 | TRBV20-1 | SAPGTSNEQY
few | TRBJ2-1 | TRBV12-3/TRBV12-4 | ASSKKSGWSYNEQF
. | TRBJ2-7 | TRBV14 | ASSPGPGGYEQY
. | TRBJ1-2 | TRBV9 | ASSGRDRGDYGYT
. | TRBJ2-3 | TRBV7-6 | ASSSTAASTDTQY
. | TRBJ2-2 | TRBV7-2 | ASSFQTGFTGELF
many | TRBJ2-3 | TRBV7-2 | ASSFSVSGSGTDTQY
few | TRBJ2-1 | TRBV4-1 | ASSQGMWDRELAGAYNEQF
. | TRBJ2-7 | TRBV19 | ASSQIYEGEQY
. | TRBJ1-5 | TRBV2 | ATGQGVGQPQH
. | TRBJ2-5 | TRBV7-8 | ASSSTGGPKTQY
few | TRBJ1-2 | TRBV5-6 | ASSLNARHYGYT
. | TRBJ2-5 | TRBV5-1 | ASSTPEQETQY
. | TRBJ2-7 | TRBV27 | ASSRSQPPYEQY
. | TRBJ2-2 | TRBV12-3/TRBV12-4 | ASSLTLPPAWVF
few | TRBJ1-1 | TRBV18 | ASSPSGQYTEAF
few | TRBJ2-7 | TRBV10-3 | AIGTGRGEQY
. | TRBJ2-1 | TRBV7-9 | ASSLGIWGASYNEQF
few | TRBJ2-7 | TRBV28 | ASSSGGVHEQY
many | TRBJ2-7 | TRBV20-1 | SARGTGGAYEQY
few | TRBJ1-2 | TRBV3-1 | ASSQVGGGRTDGYT
few | TRBJ2-3 | TRBV7-3 | ASSLGGWVGVPSTDTQY
few | TRBJ2-3 | TRBV4-3 | ASSQRQGLYTDTQY
. | TRBJ2-3 | TRBV27 | ASSSPPRSRADTQY
. | TRBJ2-2 | TRBV7-2 | ASSLDRLRGGELF
. | TRBJ2-3 | TRBV20-1 | SARGPWGVTDTQY
few | TRBJ1-5 | TRBV7-3 | ASSPGAGQPQH
. | TRBJ2-2 | TRBV6-5 | ASSYAAGDTGELF
. | TRBJ2-7 | TRBV29-1 | SVEGDSGALGYEQY